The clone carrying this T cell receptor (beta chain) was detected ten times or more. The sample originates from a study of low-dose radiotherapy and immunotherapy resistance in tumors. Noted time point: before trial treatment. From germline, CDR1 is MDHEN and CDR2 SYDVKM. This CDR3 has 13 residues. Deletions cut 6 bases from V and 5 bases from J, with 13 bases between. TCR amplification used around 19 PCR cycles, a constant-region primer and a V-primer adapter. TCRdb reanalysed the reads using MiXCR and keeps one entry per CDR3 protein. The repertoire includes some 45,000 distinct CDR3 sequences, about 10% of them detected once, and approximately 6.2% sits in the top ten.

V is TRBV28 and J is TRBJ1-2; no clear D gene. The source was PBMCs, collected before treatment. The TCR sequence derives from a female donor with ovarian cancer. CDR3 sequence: CASREDESYGYTF. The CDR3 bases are TGTGCCAGCAGGGAGGACGAATCGTATGGCTACACCTTC.